This TCR beta chain was identified during a study of preoperative IRX-2 immunotherapy in early breast cancer. The CDR3 spans 14 residues. V was cut by 6 bases and J by 0 bases, with 11 bases left in between. The germline V gene encodes CDR1 MNHGY and CDR2 SAAAGT. The table came from immunoSEQ multiplex PCR; TCRdb's copy has only in-frame clones and leaves some out. This table has over 20,000 clones, 81% appearing once. Treatment given: preoperative locoregional IRX-2 cytokine immunotherapy. Preoperative locoregional IRX-2 cytokine immunotherapy was tested in the phase Ib source study. The material was lymph node tissue, obtained after IRX-2 immunotherapy. The rearrangement joins TRBV6-8 to TRBJ1-1, with D possibly matching TRBD1 (6 bases). The origin of this receptor is a human donor with breast cancer. CDR3 sequence (DNA): TGTGCCAGCAGACATACAGGGATGAACACTGAAGCTTTCTTT. Translated: CASRHTGMNTEAFF.